The 13 T cell receptor beta chains presented below share a single source sample, sequenced in a study of blood T cells in healthy people across ages. For the second PCR, which ran for roughly 7 to 11 cycles, a sample-barcoded 5' primer and a J-beta primer mix were used. TCRdb processed the 5' RACE reads anew with MiXCR; each CDR3 protein has one entry. This table has 750,000 or so distinct CDR3 sequences, 20% to 25% appearing once. These data also formed part of another study, on T cells of mothers and their children.

Sequenced input: blood. These receptors were collected from a boy between 5 and 17 years old in good health.

This chain connects TRBV27 to TRBJ1-2; D is perhaps TRBD1 (5 bases). V was trimmed by 6 bases and J by 4 bases, leaving 15 bases between them. The CDR3 contains 14 residues. Per germline, CDR1 MNHEY and CDR2 SMNVEV (reference sequence). This chain's CDR3 is CASSQRGIGYGYTF. In nucleotides, the CDR3 is TGTGCCAGCAGCCAGCGGGGGATAGGCTATGGCTACACCTTC.

This clonotype was seen only a few times. The rearrangement uses TRBV15 and TRBJ2-5; maybe TRBD1 (5 bases). CDR1 LNHNV and CDR2 YYDKDF come from the germline V gene (reference sequence). V was trimmed by 1 base and J by 6 bases, leaving 15 bases between them. The CDR3 runs to 15 residues. DNA for the CDR3: TGTGCCACCAGCAGAGTGGCTGCAGGGTCGAAGACCCAGTACTTC. This gives the protein CATSRVAAGSKTQYF.

The chain joins TRBV20-1 to TRBJ2-2; a weak D match, TRBD2 (6 bases). Trimming left V 5 bases short and J 4 bases short, with 14 bases between. The CDR3 covers 14 residues. Germline CDR1 DFQATT, CDR2 SNEGSKA (reference sequence). Here the CDR3 reads CSASDRDFTGELFF. The CDR3 nucleotides are TGCAGTGCTTCCGATAGGGACTTCACCGGGGAGCTGTTTTTT.

This rearrangement joins TRBV29-1 to TRBJ2-5, with 7 bases fitting TRBD2. CDR1 and CDR2 from the germline V gene are SQVTM and ANQGSEA. CDR3 length: 13 amino acids. V dropped 7 bases and J dropped 2; count of bases not matched to a gene: 7. The CDR3 here is CSAGGRGQETQYF. In DNA, the CDR3 is TGCAGCGCCGGCGGGAGAGGGCAAGAGACCCAGTACTTC.

In its sample, this clonotype was seen a few times. CDR3 DNA sequence: TGTGCCACGCGGACAGGAGAGGACAATCAGCCCCAGCATTTT. It codes for CATRTGEDNQPQHF. The V call is TRBV10-3, the J call TRBJ1-5, with 7 bases that match TRBD1. CDR1 is ENHRY and CDR2 is SYGVKD in the germline V gene. There are 14 residues in the CDR3. The V gene end was trimmed by 10 bases and the J gene end by 3 bases; junction bases not matched to a gene: 9.

This clonotype was recorded a few times. This sequence joins TRBV14 and TRBJ2-5; the D is unclear. V was trimmed by 1 base and J by 5 bases, leaving 8 bases between them. CDR3 length: 13 residues. From germline, CDR1 is SGHDN and CDR2 FVKESK. Written as DNA, the CDR3 is TGTGCCAGCAGCCAAGGAATCCGGGAGACCCAGTACTTC. The encoded protein is CASSQGIRETQYF.

This clonotype has a handful of counts. V is TRBV12-5 and J is TRBJ2-5, with TRBD1 as a possible D gene (5 bases). The CDR3 runs to 15 residues. Trimming removed 0 bases from V and 2 bases from J, with 10 bases in between. Germline values: CDR1 LGHNT, CDR2 FRNRAP. The CDR3 DNA follows: TGTGCTAGTGGTTTGGTAGGGGTAGAACAAGAGACCCAGTACTTC. This encodes CASGLVGVEQETQYF.

The rearrangement links TRBV4-1 to TRBJ2-1; D gene uncertain. Trimming shortened V by 0 bases and J by 0 bases, and 12 bases separated the two germline ends. The CDR3 totals 17 residues. CDR1 is MGHRA and CDR2 is YSYEKL in the germline V gene. CDR3 DNA sequence: TGCGCCAGCAGCCAAGATTCGCGACTTAGCTCCTACAATGAGCAGTTCTTC. This sequence encodes CASSQDSRLSSYNEQFF.

On this clonotype: One end of the junction varies from germline; a read error may be responsible. This chain uses TRBV4-2 with TRBJ2-7; either TRBD1 or TRBD2 may supply D (5 bases each). Germline values: CDR1 LGHNA, CDR2 YNFKEQ. The CDR3 contains 16 residues. The CDR3 is CASSLNTGTATYEQYF. In DNA, the CDR3 is TGTGCCAGCAGCCTCAATACCGGGACCGCTACCTACGAACAGTACTTC.

This clonotype was recorded a few times. The rearrangement joins TRBV28 to TRBJ2-4; tentative D call: TRBD2 (5 bases). In germline, CDR1 is MDHEN, CDR2 SYDVKM. The CDR3 length is 18 residues. V was pared by 5 bases and J by 3 bases, with 23 bases between. The CDR3 DNA reads TGTGCCAGCAGTCCGGATACGGCATGGGCAAGCGGCAAAAACATTCAGTACTTC. As protein: CASSPDTAWASGKNIQYF. The variable domain in full, completed from reference TRBV28 and TRBJ2-4, reads DVKVTQSSRYLVKRTGEKVFLECVQDMDHENMFWYRQDPGLGLRLIYFSYDVKMKEKGDIPEGYSVSREKKERFSLILESASTNQTSMYLCASSPDTAWASGKNIQYFGAGTRLSVL.

The chain carries TRBV4-2 and TRBJ2-1; possibly TRBD1 for D (5 bases). V was pared by 1 base and J by 12 bases, with 13 bases between. CDR3 length: 13 residues. CDR1 is LGHNA and CDR2 is YNFKEQ in the germline V gene. CDR3 loop: CASSQGMGPRQFF. The CDR3 DNA reads TGTGCCAGCAGCCAAGGCATGGGGCCCAGGCAGTTCTTC.

The V call is TRBV7-2, the J call TRBJ1-4; 9 bases are shared with TRBD1. This CDR3 region has 15 residues. From germline, CDR1 is SGHTA and CDR2 FQGNSA. Unmatched junction bases numbered 9, after V lost 5 bases and J lost 8 bases. The CDR3 spells CASSPGDRAVEKLFF. The CDR3 DNA reads TGTGCCAGCAGCCCCGGGGACAGGGCTGTAGAAAAACTGTTTTTT.

This clonotype was seen a few times. Given a much more abundant clone one base away, this may be a read error. The gene calls are TRBV12-3 or TRBV12-4 and TRBJ2-1; possibly TRBD1 for D (6 bases). The J call may be faulty, since TRBJ2-7 better matches the DNA end. The CDR3 length is 16 residues. The CDR3 DNA reads as TGTGCCAGCAGTTCTGTAAGCGCAGGGGCGCCCTACGAGCAGTACTTC. Protein sequence: CASSSVSAGAPYEQYF.